Listed below are T cell receptor beta chains from one sample, sequenced in a study of T cells in Graves' hyperthyroidism and ophthalmopathy. TCRdb reanalysed the multiplex PCR reads using MiXCR and keeps one entry per CDR3 protein. The sample has 450,000 to 550,000 distinct CDR3 sequences; approximately 25% are singletons. What was sequenced was blood. These receptors were obtained from a woman aged 30 to 39 with Graves' ophthalmopathy. CDR3s include the opening cysteine and the closing phenylalanine or tryptophan. Fields, in order: D gene, V gene, J gene, clone size, CDR3 DNA, CDR3 protein. The D gene is left open where the match is weak. The size field is filled for only some rows; it gives once, few, many or a size class.

d_call: -; v_call: TRBV20-1; j_call: TRBJ1-2; clone_size: many; cdr3_nt: TGCAGTGCTAGTATGCCAGGGAACTATGGCTACACCTTC; cdr3_aa: CSASMPGNYGYTF
d_call: TRBD1; v_call: TRBV19; j_call: TRBJ1-1; clone_size: once; cdr3_nt: TGTGCCAGTAGAACGATCCGGGACAGGGGTGGAAAGAACACTGAAGCTTTCTTT; cdr3_aa: CASRTIRDRGGKNTEAFF
d_call: TRBD2; v_call: TRBV28; j_call: TRBJ2-7; clone_size: few; cdr3_nt: TGTGCCAGCAGTCCCTTCCGACTAGCGGGCCTCGAATACGAGCAGTACTTC; cdr3_aa: CASSPFRLAGLEYEQYF
d_call: -; v_call: TRBV4-1; j_call: TRBJ1-5; clone_size: few; cdr3_nt: TGCGCCAGCAGCCAAGATAGCAGGGTATTCGGCAATCAGCCCCAGCATTTT; cdr3_aa: CASSQDSRVFGNQPQHF
d_call: -; v_call: TRBV28; j_call: TRBJ2-2; clone_size: few; cdr3_nt: TGTGCCAGCAGTCCCCCGGGACGGCCCTTCGCCGGGGAGCTGTTTTTT; cdr3_aa: CASSPPGRPFAGELFF
d_call: -; v_call: TRBV20-1; j_call: TRBJ2-5; clone_size: -; cdr3_nt: TGCAGTTCTAAGTCAGCCTCCCAACTGACCCAGTACTTC; cdr3_aa: CSSKSASQLTQYF
d_call: TRBD1; v_call: TRBV6-1; j_call: TRBJ1-1; clone_size: many; cdr3_nt: TGTGCCAGCAGGTCGCCGGGACAGTTGTTGGGCACTGAAGCTTTCTTT; cdr3_aa: CASRSPGQLLGTEAFF
d_call: -; v_call: TRBV10-3; j_call: TRBJ1-5; clone_size: many; cdr3_nt: TGTGCCATCAGTGAGGGGCGATCCGGCAATCAGCCCCAGCATTTT; cdr3_aa: CAISEGRSGNQPQHF
d_call: TRBD2; v_call: TRBV2; j_call: TRBJ2-7; clone_size: many; cdr3_nt: TGTGCCAGCAGCTTAGCGGGGCCTGGCGAGCAGTACTTC; cdr3_aa: CASSLAGPGEQYF
d_call: -; v_call: TRBV6-1; j_call: TRBJ2-5; clone_size: -; cdr3_nt: TGTGCCAGCAGTCCCTGGGGTCAGGGGCGGGAGACCCAGTACTTC; cdr3_aa: CASSPWGQGRETQYF
d_call: -; v_call: TRBV7-2; j_call: TRBJ1-6; clone_size: many; cdr3_nt: TGTGCCAGCAGCTTAGCGGGGAGGGGAGGTTCACCCCTCCACTTT; cdr3_aa: CASSLAGRGGSPLHF
d_call: -; v_call: TRBV6-1; j_call: TRBJ2-4; clone_size: -; cdr3_nt: TGTGCCAGCAGTGAACGAGGGGTTGGAAACATTCAGTACTTC; cdr3_aa: CASSERGVGNIQYF
d_call: -; v_call: TRBV18; j_call: TRBJ1-2; clone_size: many; cdr3_nt: TGTGCCAGCTCACCACGGGAATTACCTAACTATGGCTACACCTTC; cdr3_aa: CASSPRELPNYGYTF
d_call: TRBD1; v_call: TRBV28; j_call: TRBJ2-7; clone_size: many; cdr3_nt: TGTGCCAGCATAGGGACAGGGGGCTACGAGCAGTACTTC; cdr3_aa: CASIGTGGYEQYF
d_call: -; v_call: TRBV28; j_call: TRBJ2-7; clone_size: many; cdr3_nt: TGTGCCAGCAGTTCTACACCCAAGGGATACGAGCAGTACTTC; cdr3_aa: CASSSTPKGYEQYF
d_call: -; v_call: TRBV3-1; j_call: TRBJ2-7; clone_size: many; cdr3_nt: TGTGCCAGCAGCTCGGGACCGAACTCCTACGAGCAGTACTTC; cdr3_aa: CASSSGPNSYEQYF
d_call: -; v_call: TRBV2; j_call: TRBJ1-6; clone_size: many; cdr3_nt: TGTGCCAGCAGCGAACAGCTCCCCTATAATCCACCCCTCCACTTT; cdr3_aa: CASSEQLPYNPPLHF
d_call: -; v_call: TRBV13; j_call: TRBJ2-7; clone_size: once; cdr3_nt: TGTGCCAGCAGCTTAGAGTCGGCTAGCCGGGGCGAGCAGTACTTC; cdr3_aa: CASSLESASRGEQYF
d_call: -; v_call: TRBV12-3/TRBV12-4; j_call: TRBJ1-5; clone_size: -; cdr3_nt: TGTGCCAGCAGTGCTGAACGGGGACGGGCGCCCCAGCATTTT; cdr3_aa: CASSAERGRAPQHF
d_call: -; v_call: TRBV6-5; j_call: TRBJ1-6; clone_size: few; cdr3_nt: TGTGCCAGCAGTTACAGCAGCCATAATTCACCCCTCCACTTT; cdr3_aa: CASSYSSHNSPLHF
d_call: -; v_call: TRBV28; j_call: TRBJ1-1; clone_size: many; cdr3_nt: TGTGCCAGCAGCAGGACAGTTATGAACACTGAAGCTTTCTTT; cdr3_aa: CASSRTVMNTEAFF
d_call: TRBD1; v_call: TRBV7-2; j_call: TRBJ1-2; clone_size: many; cdr3_nt: TGTGCCAGCAGCTTAATCGGGACAGGGGATGGCTACACCTTC; cdr3_aa: CASSLIGTGDGYTF
d_call: -; v_call: TRBV6-1; j_call: TRBJ2-7; clone_size: many; cdr3_nt: TGTGCCAGCAGTGAGACCGGGTTCTCCTACGAGCAGTACTTC; cdr3_aa: CASSETGFSYEQYF
d_call: -; v_call: TRBV30; j_call: TRBJ2-7; clone_size: many; cdr3_nt: TGTGCCTGGAGTGTTATGTCCTCCTACGAGCAGTACTTC; cdr3_aa: CAWSVMSSYEQYF
d_call: TRBD1; v_call: TRBV6-2/TRBV6-3; j_call: TRBJ2-7; clone_size: few; cdr3_nt: TGTGCCAGCAGTCGACCCGGGACAGGGGTCTACGAGCAGTACTTC; cdr3_aa: CASSRPGTGVYEQYF
d_call: -; v_call: TRBV6-1; j_call: TRBJ2-7; clone_size: -; cdr3_nt: TGTGCCAGCAGCCCCGCTGGTGCTGTTGTCAACTACGAGCAGTACTTC; cdr3_aa: CASSPAGAVVNYEQYF
d_call: -; v_call: TRBV4-1; j_call: TRBJ2-2; clone_size: -; cdr3_nt: TGCGCCAGCAGCAAGAGAGGGGACGGCGGGGAGCTGTTTTTT; cdr3_aa: CASSKRGDGGELFF
d_call: -; v_call: TRBV12-3/TRBV12-4; j_call: TRBJ1-3; clone_size: few; cdr3_nt: TGTGCCAGCAGGCCGGGACCTGGAAACACCATATATTTT; cdr3_aa: CASRPGPGNTIYF
d_call: -; v_call: TRBV20-1; j_call: TRBJ2-2; clone_size: -; cdr3_nt: TGCAGTGCCCACGGGAGAACGGACACCGGGGAGCTGTTTTTT; cdr3_aa: CSAHGRTDTGELFF
d_call: -; v_call: TRBV2; j_call: TRBJ1-2; clone_size: many; cdr3_nt: TGTGCCAGCACCGGCCAGGGAACTAACTATGGCTACACCTTC; cdr3_aa: CASTGQGTNYGYTF
d_call: -; v_call: TRBV4-1; j_call: TRBJ1-1; clone_size: many; cdr3_nt: TGCGCCAGCAGCCCAGGCGAGATAGAGATGAACACTGAAGCTTTCTTT; cdr3_aa: CASSPGEIEMNTEAFF
d_call: -; v_call: TRBV12-3/TRBV12-4; j_call: TRBJ2-2; clone_size: -; cdr3_nt: TGTGCCAGCAGTGATCCGATGGTCGGGGAGCTGTTTTTT; cdr3_aa: CASSDPMVGELFF
d_call: -; v_call: TRBV6-5; j_call: TRBJ1-5; clone_size: -; cdr3_nt: TGTGCCAGCAGTTCGGGTAATGGCAATCAGCCCCAGCATTTT; cdr3_aa: CASSSGNGNQPQHF